What follows are 9 T cell receptor beta chains derived from one specimen sequenced in a study of T cell changes during pregnancy in multiple sclerosis. Clones were read by immunoSEQ multiplex PCR, and TCRdb kept only the in-frame ones, dropping some. The sample includes about 58,000 clones, 93% of them seen just once. Sequenced material: CD8+ T cells from peripheral blood mononuclear cells, taken in the second trimester of pregnancy. The receptor set was obtained from a female donor with multiple sclerosis, enrolled in a pregnancy study.

The CDR3 loop reads CASSIGTGSSYEQYF. CDR3 bases: TGTGCCAGTAGTATTGGGACAGGGAGCTCCTACGAGCAGTACTTC. The V and J genes are TRBV19 and TRBJ2-7; 9 bases are shared with TRBD1. Germline CDR1 and CDR2: LNHDA and SQIVND (reference sequence). V lost 3 bases to trimming and J lost 0 bases; unmatched junction nucleotides: 3. This CDR3 region has 15 residues.

The CDR3 coding sequence is TGTGCCTGGAGTGGGGACAGGGGACCCTACAATGAGCAGTTCTTC. It yields the protein CAWSGDRGPYNEQFF. This sequence joins TRBV30 and TRBJ2-1; 10 bases are shared with TRBD1. The ends lost 1 base at V and 2 bases at J; junction bases unmatched: 2. Germline loops: CDR1 GTSNPN, CDR2 SVGIG (reference sequence). CDR3 size: 15 residues.

The V and J genes are TRBV7-2 and TRBJ2-3; D perhaps matches TRBD2 (6 bases). Germline CDR1 is SGHTA and CDR2 is FQGNSA. CDR3 length: 16 amino acids. The germline V and J ends were trimmed by 3 bases and 0 bases, with 13 bases remaining between them. Here the CDR3 DNA reads TGTGCCAGCAGCTTGGGACTCACAACTAGCACAGATACGCAGTATTTT. Encoded protein: CASSLGLTTSTDTQYF.

J is TRBJ1-2 and V is TRBV15, with D possibly matching TRBD1 (5 bases). V gave up 3 bases and J gave up 2 bases, with 7 bases separating them. Germline V gives CDR1 LNHNV, CDR2 YYDKDF (reference sequence). The CDR3 length is 13 residues. The CDR3 nucleotides read TGTGCCACCAGCAGGGACACCAACTATGGCTACACCTTC. Its translation: CATSRDTNYGYTF.

V gene TRBV6-5 combines with J gene TRBJ2-1; 11 bases map to TRBD2. CDR1 and CDR2 from the germline V gene are MNHEY and SVGAGI. The V and J ends lost 7 bases and 4 bases, in that order; junction bases with no gene match: 6. There are 15 residues in the CDR3. The CDR3 bases are TGTGCCAGCATGCTAACTAGCGGGAGATACAATGAGCAGTTCTTC. It is translated as CASMLTSGRYNEQFF.

This clone has more than one count but fewer than ten. The chain links TRBV27 to TRBJ2-7; perhaps TRBD2 as D (5 bases). The V gene lost 2 bases and the J gene lost 2 bases, with 13 bases spanning the gap. This CDR3 has 15 amino acids. The germline V gene encodes CDR1 MNHEY and CDR2 SMNVEV (reference sequence). In DNA, the CDR3 is TGTGCCAGCAGTTTAGGCCGGGGTGGAGCCTACGAGCAGTACTTC. Its translation: CASSLGRGGAYEQYF.

The V call is TRBV9, the J call TRBJ2-2; no firm D call. The CDR3 has 13 residues. Between the trimmed V and J ends, which lost 3 bases and 6 bases, there was a span of 9 bases. Germline lookup yields CDR1 SGDLS and CDR2 YYNGEE. Here the CDR3 reads CASSDRGAGELFF. CDR3 in DNA: TGTGCCAGCAGCGACCGAGGCGCCGGGGAGCTGTTTTTT.

DNA of the CDR3: TGCGCCAGCAGCTTGGATGGGACAGGGGTCCAGCCCCAGCATTTT. This sequence encodes CASSLDGTGVQPQHF. This sequence joins TRBV5-1 and TRBJ1-5; TRBD1 agrees at 10 bases. Germline trimming cut 0 bases from V and 7 bases from J; bases unmatched to any gene: 4. Germline-derived CDR1 and CDR2 are SGHRS and YFSETQ. CDR3 length: 15 residues.

The chain uses TRBV10-1 and TRBJ2-7; 9 bases line up with TRBD1. This CDR3 spans 15 amino acids. With V trimmed by 5 bases and J by 7 bases, 12 bases remained unmatched. Germline V gives CDR1 WNHNN, CDR2 SYGVQD (reference sequence). The CDR3 DNA reads TGCGCCAGCAGTCGCAACCGGGACAGGGCTGGGGAGCAGTACTTC. It yields the protein CASSRNRDRAGEQYF.